Presented here are 29 T cell receptor beta chains from one specimen sequenced in a study of vaccination effects on CD4 cells after COVID-19. Antigen-specific CD4+ T cells were expanded with viral peptide pools in the ViraFEST assay before sequencing. Isolation of CD4+ T cells took place after more than 9 days of culture. People in the vaccine group had not been infected with SARS-CoV-2 before, and their nucleocapsid antibodies were negative. These receptors' targets are unknown. This table comes from immunoSEQ multiplex PCR, and its TCRdb copy is limited to in-frame clones, with some not included. The sample lists fewer than 25,000 clones, over 55% occurring once. The input for sequencing was CD4+ T cells from PBMCs cultured with HCoV-OC43 spike peptides, taken before COVID-19 vaccination. Subset given: HCoV-OC43 spike overlapping peptide pool stimulation. The receptors stem from a human donor who received a COVID-19 vaccine.

V and J are TRBV6-5 and TRBJ1-2, with D possibly matching TRBD1 (6 bases). CDR1 MNHEY and CDR2 SVGAGI come from the germline V gene. The V and J ends lost 2 bases and 5 bases respectively, with 12 bases between them. The CDR3 has 14 residues. This CDR3 is CASSYGGQLYGYTF. CDR3 nucleotides: TGTGCCAGCAGTTACGGAGGACAGCTATATGGCTACACCTTC.

This chain connects TRBV19 to TRBJ1-1; D unresolved. Germline lookup yields CDR1 LNHDA and CDR2 SQIVND (reference sequence). Trimming left V 4 bases short and J 0 bases short, with 6 bases between. This CDR3 has 13 residues. CDR3 region: CASSNRMNTEAFF. CDR3 coding DNA: TGTGCCAGTAGTAATCGGATGAACACTGAAGCTTTCTTT.

CDR3 region: CASSYGRNEKLFF. As DNA, the CDR3 is TGTGCCAGCTCATACGGTCGTAATGAAAAACTGTTTTTT. The chain links TRBV18 to TRBJ1-4, with no clear D. V dropped 5 bases and J dropped 4 bases, with 8 bases sitting between them. The CDR3 loop spans 13 amino acids. The germline V gene encodes CDR1 KGHSH and CDR2 LQKENI. The full variable domain, rest sourced from reference TRBV18 and TRBJ1-4, is NAGVMQNPRHLVRRRGQEARLRCSPMKGHSHVYWYRQLPEEGLKFMVYLQKENIIDESGMPKERFSAEFPKEGPSILRIQQVVRGDSAAYFCASSYGRNEKLFFGSGTQLSVL.

The chain employs TRBV4-2 and TRBJ2-1; 12 nucleotides agree with TRBD2. V trimming: 0 bases; J trimming: 0 bases; junction bases outside the gene matches: 3. Germline CDR1 is LGHNA and CDR2 is YNFKEQ. There are 18 residues in the CDR3. The CDR3 region has the DNA TGTGCCAGCAGCCAAGAAGCGACTAGCGGGAGCTCCTACAATGAGCAGTTCTTC. Translating it yields CASSQEATSGSSYNEQFF.

This clone is a singleton in its sample. The gene calls are TRBV11-2 and TRBJ2-7; D remains unclear. The CDR3 loop spans 12 amino acids. Trimming removed 0 bases from V and 12 bases from J, with 12 bases in between. Germline CDR1 and CDR2: SGHAT and FQNNGV. DNA for the CDR3: TGTGCCAGCAGCTTAGATCTCACCGACCGGTACTTC. It codes for CASSLDLTDRYF.

This clone was picked up a small number of times. CDR3 sequence reads: CASSEGRTLSRNTEAFF. The DNA of the CDR3 is TGCGCCAGCAGCGAAGGGCGGACACTGAGTCGGAACACTGAAGCTTTCTTT. The chain carries TRBV5-1 and TRBJ1-1, with D possibly being TRBD1 (5 bases). This CDR3 spans 17 amino acids. Germline V gene lookup returns CDR1 SGHRS and CDR2 YFSETQ. The ends were cut back, 4 bases at V and 1 base at J, with 20 bases in the middle.

The chain has TRBV7-9 and TRBJ1-5; D unresolved. The V and J ends lost 7 bases and 1 base respectively, with 5 bases between them. Germline CDR1 reads SEHNR; CDR2 reads FQNEAQ (reference sequence). CDR3 length: 12 residues. The CDR3 region is CASIASNQPQHF. CDR3 coding DNA: TGTGCCAGCATTGCCAGCAATCAGCCCCAGCATTTT.

This clone appeared a few times. The J gene is TRBJ2-6, the V gene TRBV4-2; D is undetermined. There are 14 residues in the CDR3. V lost 3 bases and J lost 6, with 9 bases in between. Per the germline V gene, CDR1 is LGHNA and CDR2 is YNFKEQ. The CDR3 is CASSHQREANVLTF. CDR3 bases: TGTGCCAGCAGCCATCAAAGGGAGGCCAACGTCCTGACTTTC.

The rearrangement links TRBV18 to TRBJ2-5, with D hard to call. CDR1 and CDR2 (germline): KGHSH, LQKENI. The ends were cut back, 3 bases at V and 2 bases at J, with 16 bases in the middle. There are 16 residues in the CDR3. CDR3 sequence (DNA): TGTGCCAGCTCACCTAGACTTATCGACACGCAAGAGACCCAGTACTTC. Translating gives CASSPRLIDTQETQYF.

The J gene is TRBJ2-4, the V gene TRBV11-2, with TRBD1 as a possible D gene (5 bases). Germline loops: CDR1 SGHAT, CDR2 FQNNGV. The CDR3 is 13 amino acids. V lost 1 base to trimming and J lost 6 bases, with 7 bases between them. This CDR3 reads CASSLGQGNIQYF. For the CDR3, the DNA is TGTGCCAGCAGCTTAGGGCAGGGAAACATTCAGTACTTC.

The chain uses TRBV13 and TRBJ2-1, with 12 bases that match TRBD2. V shed 8 bases, J shed 4 bases, and the junction held 9 bases outside the gene matches. The CDR3 contains 16 residues. Germline-derived CDR1 and CDR2 are PRHDT and FYEKMQ (reference sequence). CDR3 nucleotide sequence: TGTGCCAGCCACAGGACTAGCGGGAACCGTTACAATGAGCAGTTCTTC. Its translation is CASHRTSGNRYNEQFF.

In its sample, this clone was seen a few times. The chain recombines TRBV10-3 with TRBJ1-5; 7 bases fit TRBD1. CDR3 length equals 12 residues. V was pared by 10 bases and J by 3 bases, with 3 bases of the junction left unmatched. In germline, CDR1 is ENHRY, CDR2 SYGVKD. The CDR3 region is CATGQFNQPQHF. The CDR3 region has the DNA TGTGCCACGGGACAGTTCAATCAGCCCCAGCATTTT.

This clone has just one count. This chain connects TRBV6-1 to TRBJ1-5, with D possibly being TRBD1 (5 bases). The V and J ends lost 4 bases and 0 bases respectively, with 13 bases between them. The CDR3 covers 16 residues. CDR1 is MNHNS, CDR2 SASEGT, per germline. Here the CDR3 reads CASSAPAGYSNQPQHF. CDR3 nucleotides: TGTGCCAGCAGTGCGCCTGCAGGGTATAGCAATCAGCCCCAGCATTTT.

This clone was detected a few times. This sequence joins TRBV7-2 and TRBJ2-2; D gene ambiguous. This CDR3 region has 15 residues. V was clipped by 0 bases and J by 2 bases, with 7 bases between them. Germline CDR1 SGHTA, CDR2 FQGNSA. The CDR3 spells CASSLADLNTGELFF. DNA for the CDR3: TGTGCCAGCAGCTTAGCGGATCTTAACACCGGGGAGCTGTTTTTT.

This chain uses TRBV6-5 with TRBJ2-2, with 10 bases aligning to TRBD2. CDR3 length: 14 amino acids. V trimming: 6 bases; J trimming: 7 bases; junction bases outside the gene matches: 5. Per the germline V gene, CDR1 is MNHEY and CDR2 is SVGAGI. CDR3 sequence reads: CASRLAGVGGELFF. The DNA of the CDR3 is TGTGCCAGCAGGCTAGCGGGGGTGGGCGGGGAGCTGTTTTTT.

The chain recombines TRBV11-3 with TRBJ2-1, with TRBD1 matching over 7 bases. The V gene's germline CDR1 is SGHNT and CDR2 YENEEA. Trimming at V came to 0 bases and at J to 8 bases, leaving 10 bases not matched to a gene. The CDR3 spans 16 residues. CDR3: CASSLEVTGSGDEQFF. The CDR3 DNA follows: TGTGCCAGCAGCTTAGAAGTGACAGGGAGCGGCGATGAGCAGTTCTTC.

The rearrangement joins TRBV18 to TRBJ2-1; TRBD2 agrees at 12 bases. Trimming removed 3 bases from V and 8 bases from J; junction bases left unmatched: 5. In germline, CDR1 is KGHSH, CDR2 LQKENI. The CDR3 covers 15 residues. The CDR3 DNA reads as TGTGCCAGCTCACCTCTAGCGGGGGGGGGACATGAGCAGTTCTTC. This sequence encodes CASSPLAGGGHEQFF.

The CDR3 DNA reads as TGCGCCAGCAGGGCAGGGGAGGGAGGTAGCTACAATGAGCAGTTCTTC. Amino acids: CASRAGEGGSYNEQFF. This chain links TRBV5-1 with TRBJ2-1; possible D gene TRBD2, 7 bases. Trimming removed 5 bases from V and 3 bases from J, with 18 bases in between. This CDR3 is 16 amino acids long. Germline V gene sequence: CDR1 SGHRS, CDR2 YFSETQ.

The chain has TRBV4-1 and TRBJ1-3, with a weak D call TRBD1 (6 bases). The CDR3 is 17 amino acids. V lost 1 base to trimming and J lost 0 bases, with 13 bases between them. Germline CDR1 reads MGHRA; CDR2 reads YSYEKL. The CDR3 loop reads CASSQGAQGNSGNTIYF. The CDR3 region has the DNA TGCGCCAGCAGCCAAGGCGCACAGGGAAACTCTGGAAACACCATATATTTT.

This clone came up once. The rearrangement joins TRBV3-1 (or the pseudogene TRBV3-2) to TRBJ2-1, with 10 positions matching TRBD2. V dropped 3 bases and J dropped 8; count of bases not matched to a gene: 10. Germline CDR1 is LGHDT and CDR2 is YNNKEL (reference sequence). The CDR3 is made up of 16 amino acids. The CDR3 coding sequence is TGTGCCAGCAGCCAGAACCCTAGCGGGAGAGGCGATGAGCAGTTCTTC. Its protein is CASSQNPSGRGDEQFF.

The V call is TRBV6-4, the J call TRBJ2-1, with 8 bases that match TRBD2. The CDR3 contains 14 residues. Germline V gene data show CDR1 as MRHNA and CDR2 as SNTAGT. J was trimmed by 8 bases and V by 2 bases; bases with no gene match: 5. CDR3 nucleotides: TGTGCCAGCAGTGACGCGGGAGGCTCTGATGAGCAGTTCTTC. It translates to CASSDAGGSDEQFF.

This clone was detected a few times. V usage is TRBV7-9 and J usage is TRBJ2-7; the D gene is possibly TRBD2 (6 bases). The CDR3 is 14 amino acids. Germline V CDR1 and CDR2: SEHNR, FQNEAQ (reference sequence). V shed 2 bases and J shed 2 bases, with 10 bases lying between them. The CDR3 protein is CASSLRGGPYEQYF. The CDR3 coding sequence is TGTGCCAGCAGCTTACGGGGAGGCCCCTACGAGCAGTACTTC.

The rearrangement uses TRBV18 and TRBJ1-1; 7 bases are shared with TRBD1. CDR3 size: 15 residues. CDR1 and CDR2 (germline): KGHSH, LQKENI. V trimming: 1 base; J trimming: 5 bases; junction bases outside the gene matches: 7. The CDR3 sequence: CASSPLSGRGTEAFF. For the CDR3, the DNA is TGTGCCAGCTCACCACTGTCCGGCAGGGGGACTGAAGCTTTCTTT.

V and J are TRBV9 and TRBJ1-1, with D possibly TRBD1 on 6 matching bases. CDR3 length: 15 amino acids. CDR1 is SGDLS, CDR2 YYNGEE, per germline. V lost 4 bases to trimming and J lost 2 bases, with 15 bases between them. Here the CDR3 DNA reads TGTGCCAGCAGCTCCCAAGGACAGTTTAACACTGAAGCTTTCTTT. Amino acids: CASSSQGQFNTEAFF.

The V and J genes are TRBV5-4 and TRBJ2-1; 10 bases are a match to TRBD2. V was pared by 4 bases and J by 5 bases, with 9 bases of the junction left unmatched. Germline V gene lookup returns CDR1 SGHNT and CDR2 YYREEE (reference sequence). The CDR3 extends over 16 amino acids. CDR3 sequence (DNA): TGTGCCAGCAGCCCCTTCAGCGGGGGGGGAAACAATGAGCAGTTCTTC. Protein product: CASSPFSGGGNNEQFF.

V and J are TRBV6-4 and TRBJ2-2; weak D call: TRBD2 (7 bases). Between the trimmed V and J ends, which lost 4 bases and 7 bases, there was a span of 16 bases. This CDR3 is 15 amino acids long. Germline CDR1 MRHNA, CDR2 SNTAGT. CDR3 DNA sequence: TGTGCCAGCAGTGCGGCGGGGGCTCAAGGCGGGGAGCTGTTTTTT. Translation gives CASSAAGAQGGELFF.

This clone appeared a single time. This rearrangement joins TRBV15 to TRBJ2-1; the D call may be TRBD1 or TRBD2 (7 bases each). The V gene lost 2 bases and the J gene lost 4 bases, with 18 bases spanning the gap. There are 17 residues in the CDR3. Germline loops: CDR1 LNHNV, CDR2 YYDKDF (reference sequence). The CDR3 protein is CATSRPRQGGIYNEQFF. CDR3 coding DNA: TGTGCCACCAGCAGACCGAGACAGGGAGGGATTTACAATGAGCAGTTCTTC. Together with reference TRBV15 and TRBJ2-1, the CDR3 gives the full variable domain: DAMVIQNPRYQVTQFGKPVTLSCSQTLNHNVMYWYQQKSSQAPKLLFHYYDKDFNNEADTPDNFQSRRPNTSFCFLDIRSPGLGDTAMYLCATSRPRQGGIYNEQFFGPGTRLTVL.

The chain's CDR3 is CASSYSGTGTYEQYF. The CDR3 nucleotides are TGTGCCAGCAGCTATTCCGGGACAGGGACTTACGAGCAGTACTTC. This chain joins TRBV5-5 and TRBJ2-7, with TRBD1 matching over 9 bases. The CDR3 is 15 residues long. The V gene end was trimmed by 3 bases and the J gene end by 4 bases; junction bases not matched to a gene: 8. Looked up from germline, CDR1 is SGHKS and CDR2 is YYEKEE (reference sequence).

The chain employs TRBV11-2 and TRBJ1-2; 8 nucleotides agree with TRBD1. The germline V gene has CDR1 SGHAT and CDR2 FQNNGV. V shed 5 bases, J shed 5 bases, and the junction held 10 bases outside the gene matches. The CDR3 has 15 amino acids. This chain's CDR3 is CASSPTQGVLYGYTF. The DNA of the CDR3 is TGTGCCAGCAGCCCCACACAGGGGGTATTATATGGCTACACCTTC.